These T cell receptor beta chains were read from a single sample in a study of cytomegalovirus exposure and HLA in healthy donors. Method: immunoSEQ multiplex PCR; TCRdb's copy keeps in-frame clones and lacks some. This sample has about 70,000 clones; under 85% occur once, and the top ten carry 8.5% to 14%. Sequencing used PBMCs. The source of these receptors is a woman aged 60-70 years in good health and CMV-seropositive. Each CDR3 is given with its conserved first and last residue. The order of the fields is V gene, J gene, D gene, clone size, CDR3 DNA, CDR3 protein. The D gene is left open where the match is weak. Clone sizes are given selectively: once, few, many, or a class where the clone is expanded.

>TRBV13|TRBJ2-1|TRBD2|-
TGTGCCAGCAGAAGAGAGCGGGGGGGGAACAATGAGCAGTTCTTC
CASRRERGGNNEQFF
>TRBV5-1|TRBJ2-5|TRBD2|-
TGCGCCAGCAGTCAAGCGGGGGGTAGGGAGACCCAGTACTTC
CASSQAGGRETQYF
>TRBV27|TRBJ2-1|TRBD2|-
TGTGCCAGCAGTTTGGTCACTAGCGGGGGCTACAATGAGCAGTTCTTC
CASSLVTSGGYNEQFF
>TRBV7-2|TRBJ1-4|-|-
TGTGCCAGCAGCTCCGGACAGTTTAGATCCGCAAAACTGTTTTTT
CASSSGQFRSAKLFF
>TRBV7-9|TRBJ2-7|TRBD1|-
TGTGCCAGCAGCGCCCAGGGGGTAGGCTACGAGCAGTACTTC
CASSAQGVGYEQYF
>TRBV7-3|TRBJ1-1|-|few
TGTGCCAGCAGCTTAGAGGTGAACACTGAAGCTTTCTTT
CASSLEVNTEAFF
>TRBV19|TRBJ1-5|TRBD1|-
TGTGCCAGTAGCTGGGGACAGGGAGGCAATCAGCCCCAGCATTTT
CASSWGQGGNQPQHF
>TRBV29-1|TRBJ2-3|-|-
TGCAGCGTTGTCGATGGAGGGGCCACAGATACGCAGTATTTT
CSVVDGGATDTQYF
>TRBV4-1|TRBJ2-1|TRBD2|-
TGCGCCAGCAGCCGCATGGGACTACCCAACAATGAGCAGTTCTTC
CASSRMGLPNNEQFF
>TRBV7-8|TRBJ1-1|TRBD1|few
TGTGCCAGCAGCGTCAACAGGGGCGCTGAAGCTTTCTTT
CASSVNRGAEAFF
>TRBV29-1|TRBJ2-7|-|-
TGCAGCGTTGAAGGGGGCAGGGATTCCCACGAGCAGTACTTC
CSVEGGRDSHEQYF
>TRBV27|TRBJ2-3|-|-
TGTGCCAGCAGCCCCGGTCGGATAGCGGATAGCACAGATACGCAGTATTTT
CASSPGRIADSTDTQYF
>TRBV19|TRBJ2-2|-|-
TGTGCCAGTAGTATCTACAGGGCGCCTAGCACCGGGGAGCTGTTTTTT
CASSIYRAPSTGELFF
>TRBV5-4|TRBJ2-2|-|few
TGTGCCAGCAGCCTTACAGGGCCCGGGGAGCTGTTTTTT
CASSLTGPGELFF
>TRBV30|TRBJ1-3|-|-
TGTGCCTGGAGTCCCCAGAGAAACACCATATATTTT
CAWSPQRNTIYF
>TRBV6-5|TRBJ2-3|-|-
TGTGCCAGCAGTTACCGGGCAGGGTCCCCAGATACGCAGTATTTT
CASSYRAGSPDTQYF